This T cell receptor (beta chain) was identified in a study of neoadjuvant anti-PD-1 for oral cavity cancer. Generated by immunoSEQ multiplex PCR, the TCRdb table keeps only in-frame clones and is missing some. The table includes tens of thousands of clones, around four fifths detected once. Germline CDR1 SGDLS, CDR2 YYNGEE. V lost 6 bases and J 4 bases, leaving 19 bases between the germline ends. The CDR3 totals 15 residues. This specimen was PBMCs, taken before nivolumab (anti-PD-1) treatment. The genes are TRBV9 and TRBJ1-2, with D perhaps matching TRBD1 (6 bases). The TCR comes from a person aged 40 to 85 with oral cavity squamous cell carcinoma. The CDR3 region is CASTPGQGGPYGYTF. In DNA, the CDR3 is TGTGCCAGCACCCCGGGACAAGGGGGGCCCTATGGCTACACCTTC.